A single sample gave rise to the 16 T cell receptor beta chains below, sequenced in a study of T-cell reconstitution after alpha-beta-depleted transplantation in children. Unique molecular identifiers were used to barcode this TCRbeta library. TCRdb called the PCR reads again in MiXCR, with one record for every CDR3 protein. Among 450,000 to 550,000 distinct CDR3 sequences listed, about an eighth were seen once. This material consisted of PBMCs, mostly from graft donor cells, taken 180 days after TCRalphabeta/CD19-depleted stem cell transplant. The receptors stem from a female patient aged 2-9 years who had a stem cell transplant for aplastic anemia, so the T cells may come from the graft donor.

This clonotype was seen more than once but under ten times. The rearrangement uses TRBV6-5 and TRBJ2-1; D gene unclear. The V end lost 3 bases, the J end lost 7 bases, and 19 bases lay between the germline ends. CDR3 length equals 16 residues. Germline-derived CDR1 and CDR2 are MNHEY and SVGAGI. This CDR3 reads CASSYRTGTYGNEQFF. DNA for the CDR3: TGTGCCAGCAGTTATAGGACGGGCACATATGGGAATGAGCAGTTCTTC.

In its sample, this clonotype was seen a few times. The genes are TRBV18 and TRBJ1-2; D gene ambiguous. V lost 2 bases and J 8 bases, leaving 18 bases between the germline ends. There are 15 residues in the CDR3. Germline V CDR1 and CDR2: KGHSH, LQKENI. This CDR3 is CASSPKPAPTEGYTF. Written as DNA, the CDR3 is TGTGCCAGCTCACCAAAGCCCGCACCAACGGAGGGCTACACCTTC.

This clonotype was detected only once. The chain couples TRBV3-1 to TRBJ2-1; possible D gene TRBD2, 6 bases. Trimming took 5 bases from V and 9 from J, leaving 20 bases between them. CDR1 and CDR2 from the germline V gene are LGHDT and YNNKEL (reference sequence). This CDR3 is built from 15 residues. The CDR3 is CASSSSGSWIGEQFF. The DNA of the CDR3 is TGTGCCAGCAGCAGTTCCGGGAGCTGGATCGGTGAGCAGTTCTTC.

The rearrangement uses TRBV28 and TRBJ2-2, with no clear D. Germline assignment: CDR1 MDHEN and CDR2 SYDVKM. V was cut by 4 bases and J by 4 bases, with 16 bases left in between. The CDR3 length is 16 residues. For the CDR3, the DNA is TGTGCCAGCAGTTGGCCCTGGAAGAGGAGCACCGGGGAGCTGTTTTTT. This sequence encodes CASSWPWKRSTGELFF.

This clonotype showed up many times. The gene calls are TRBV5-1 and TRBJ2-3; 8 bases are a match to TRBD1. Germline V gene data show CDR1 as SGHRS and CDR2 as YFSETQ. CDR3 length: 17 amino acids. The J segment lost 10 bases and the V segment lost 2 bases, leaving 18 bases of the junction unmatched. In DNA, the CDR3 is TGCGCCAGCAGCTTACTGACGACAGGGGACCGATGGTGGGCGCAGTATTTT. Amino acid sequence: CASSLLTTGDRWWAQYF.

CDR3 loop: CSATGLAGEHEQFF. The DNA of the CDR3 is TGCAGTGCTACAGGACTAGCGGGAGAGCATGAGCAGTTCTTC. This rearrangement joins TRBV20-1 to TRBJ2-1; TRBD2 agrees at 13 bases. This CDR3 is built from 14 residues. Germline V lookup: CDR1 DFQATT, CDR2 SNEGSKA (reference sequence). V was pared by 4 bases and J by 8 bases, with 5 bases of the junction left unmatched.

This clonotype was observed a few times. The V and J genes are TRBV6-1 and TRBJ2-5; 8 bases are a match to TRBD2. The length of the CDR3 is 16 residues. The junction had 14 bases not matched to a gene; V was cut back by 5 bases and J by 6 bases. The V gene's germline CDR1 is MNHNS and CDR2 SASEGT. The CDR3 region is CASSTAPPGLEKTQYF. Here the CDR3 DNA reads TGTGCCAGCAGTACAGCCCCTCCGGGACTAGAGAAGACCCAGTACTTC.

V gene TRBV28 combines with J gene TRBJ2-4; 7 bases line up with TRBD2. In germline, CDR1 is MDHEN, CDR2 SYDVKM. The ends lost 4 bases at V and 0 bases at J; junction bases unmatched: 6. This CDR3 is built from 16 residues. In nucleotides, the CDR3 is TGTGCCAGCAGTTCCCCCCCGGGGGGAGCCAAAAACATTCAGTACTTC. Translation: CASSSPPGGAKNIQYF.

This clonotype was detected only a few times. The rearrangement joins TRBV12-3 or TRBV12-4 to TRBJ1-2; 7 bases line up with TRBD1. The CDR3 covers 14 residues. V lost 2 bases to trimming and J lost 4 bases; unmatched junction nucleotides: 4. CDR3 in DNA: TGTGCCAGCAGTTTATTCGGGGACAGCTATGGCTACACCTTC. Its translation: CASSLFGDSYGYTF.

This clonotype has more than one count but fewer than ten. This chain uses TRBV7-2 with TRBJ2-2; the D gene is possibly TRBD2 (6 bases). Germline-derived CDR1 and CDR2 are SGHTA and FQGNSA. V was cut by 5 bases and J by 9 bases, with 10 bases left in between. CDR3 length equals 12 residues. This chain's CDR3 is CASSRLVRELFF. The CDR3 coding sequence is TGTGCCAGCAGCCGACTAGTTCGGGAGCTGTTTTTT.

The V gene is TRBV20-1, the J gene TRBJ1-2; D may be TRBD1 (6 bases). The CDR3 runs 14 residues. The ends were cut back, 3 bases at V and 7 bases at J, with 18 bases in the middle. Germline lookup yields CDR1 DFQATT and CDR2 SNEGSKA (reference sequence). This CDR3 reads CSASGDGGARGYTF. The CDR3 DNA is TGCAGTGCTAGCGGTGACGGGGGGGCGCGTGGCTACACCTTC.

V usage is TRBV7-8 and J usage is TRBJ1-1; no clear D. CDR1 and CDR2 from the germline V gene are SGHVS and FQNEAQ. The CDR3 totals 15 residues. With 4 bases removed from V and 4 bases from J, the gap between germline ends came to 16 bases. The CDR3 coding sequence is TGTGCCAGCAGCTACACCGCCGGCCCCGGCACTGAAGCTTTCTTT. It yields the protein CASSYTAGPGTEAFF.

The gene calls are TRBV19 and TRBJ2-5; 8 nucleotides align to TRBD1. CDR1 LNHDA and CDR2 SQIVND come from the germline V gene (reference sequence). The length of the CDR3 is 16 residues. V lost 5 bases to trimming and J lost 3 bases; unmatched junction nucleotides: 11. CDR3: CASSLTSQGGKETQYF. In nucleotides, the CDR3 is TGTGCCAGTAGTCTAACCTCACAGGGGGGCAAAGAGACCCAGTACTTC. Full variable domain (rest looked up from reference TRBV19 and TRBJ2-5): DGGITQSPKYLFRKEGQNVTLSCEQNLNHDAMYWYRQDPGQGLRLIYYSQIVNDFQKGDIAEGYSVSREKKESFPLTVTSAQKNPTAFYLCASSLTSQGGKETQYFGPGTRLLVL.

This clonotype was seen ten or more times. The rearrangement uses TRBV7-9 and TRBJ1-2, with 9 bases fitting TRBD1. Looked up from germline, CDR1 is SEHNR and CDR2 is FQNEAQ (reference sequence). The V gene end was trimmed by 5 bases and the J gene end by 7 bases; junction bases not matched to a gene: 8. This CDR3 has 14 amino acids. The CDR3 sequence is CASSNRTGVAGYTF. The CDR3 DNA is TGTGCCAGCAGCAATCGGACAGGGGTGGCTGGCTACACCTTC.

The rearrangement links TRBV7-9 to TRBJ1-3; maybe TRBD1 (6 bases). The germline V and J ends were trimmed by 5 bases and 2 bases, with 19 bases remaining between them. The germline V gene encodes CDR1 SEHNR and CDR2 FQNEAQ (reference sequence). The CDR3 totals 17 residues. The CDR3 DNA is TGTGCCAGCAGCGTGGTGGGGACACAACTGGCTGGAAACACCATATATTTT. It specifies CASSVVGTQLAGNTIYF.

The gene calls are TRBV29-1 and TRBJ2-5; D gene uncertain. Germline lookup yields CDR1 SQVTM and CDR2 ANQGSEA. The CDR3 consists of 13 residues. The V end was cut by 8 bases, the J end by 5 bases, with 18 bases between. CDR3 coding DNA: TGCAGCCCTACCCGGGCTGGGTGGGAGACCCAGTACTTC. Amino acid sequence: CSPTRAGWETQYF.